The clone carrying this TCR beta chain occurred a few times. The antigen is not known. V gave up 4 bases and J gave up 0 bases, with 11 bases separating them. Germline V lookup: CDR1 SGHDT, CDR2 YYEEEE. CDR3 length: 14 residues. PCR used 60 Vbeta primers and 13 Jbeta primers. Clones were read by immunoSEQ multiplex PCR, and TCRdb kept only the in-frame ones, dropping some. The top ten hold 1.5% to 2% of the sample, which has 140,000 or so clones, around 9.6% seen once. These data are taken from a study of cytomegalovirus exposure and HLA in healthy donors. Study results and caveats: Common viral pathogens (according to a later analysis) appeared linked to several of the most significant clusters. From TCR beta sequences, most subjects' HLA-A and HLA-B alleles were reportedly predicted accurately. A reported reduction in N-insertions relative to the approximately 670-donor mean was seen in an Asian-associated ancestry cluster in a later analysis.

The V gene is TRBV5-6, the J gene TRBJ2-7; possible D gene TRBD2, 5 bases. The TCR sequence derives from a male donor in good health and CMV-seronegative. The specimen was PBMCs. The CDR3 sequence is CASSSGPVSYEQYF. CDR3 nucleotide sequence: TGTGCCAGCAGCAGCGGACCGGTCTCCTACGAGCAGTACTTC. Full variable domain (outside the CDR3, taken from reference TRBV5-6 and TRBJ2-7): DAGVTQSPTHLIKTRGQQVTLRCSPKSGHDTVSWYQQALGQGPQFIFQYYEEEERQRGNFPDRFSGHQFPNYSSELNVNALLLGDSALYLCASSSGPVSYEQYFGPGTRLTVT.